Presented here are 2 T cell receptor beta chains from one specimen sequenced in a study of technical replicates of blood from a handful of donors. Profiled with immunoSEQ multiplex PCR; TCRdb holds only in-frame clones, not every one. Of 60,000 to 80,000 clones listed, approximately 86% are singletons. The sequencing sample was made of PBMCs. All receptors derive from a human donor in good health. Some clones in this sample may be carry-over from other donors' samples.

This clone appeared once. V gene TRBV5-1 combines with J gene TRBJ2-1, with 9 bases matching TRBD2. The CDR3 length is 15 residues. Germline V gene data show CDR1 as SGHRS and CDR2 as YFSETQ. The V segment lost 4 bases and the J segment 9 bases; nucleotides outside the gene matches: 11. CDR3 sequence (DNA): TGCGCCAGCAGCCCCACGGCGGGAGGGTTCGGTGAGCAGTTCTTC. Amino acid sequence: CASSPTAGGFGEQFF.

V and J are TRBV5-6 and TRBJ2-2, with TRBD1 matching over 7 bases. With 4 bases clipped from V and 0 bases from J, the junction kept 6 bases outside the gene matches. Looked up from germline, CDR1 is SGHDT and CDR2 is YYEEEE. The CDR3 length is 16 residues. The CDR3 coding sequence is TGTGCCAGCAGCCCATGGACAGGCCCGAACACCGGGGAGCTGTTTTTT. Protein sequence: CASSPWTGPNTGELFF.